Here is one T cell receptor beta chain with its context. Produced via immunoSEQ multiplex PCR; TCRdb's table is partial and in-frame only. The sample yields some 66,000 clones, approximately 86% seen once. These data come from a study of PD-L1 blockade in urothelial cancer. Overall study: Males with bladder-origin urothelial cancer constituted about nine tenths of the roughly 29 patients. The patients had undergone anywhere from 0 to 3 prior chemotherapy regimens.

Described time point: pretreatment peripheral blood. The ends lost 1 base at V and 0 bases at J; junction bases unmatched: 4. The germline gives CDR1 SGHRS, CDR2 YFSETQ. This CDR3 has 15 amino acids. This clonotype was sampled from a man in his fifties or sixties with urothelial cancer. The sequencing used PBMCs, collected around atezolizumab (anti-PD-L1) treatment. V usage is TRBV5-1 and J usage is TRBJ2-7; 7 bases are shared with TRBD2. The CDR3 here is CASSLSGGSSYEQYF. CDR3 DNA: TGCGCCAGCAGCTTGTCCGGGGGGAGCTCCTACGAGCAGTACTTC.